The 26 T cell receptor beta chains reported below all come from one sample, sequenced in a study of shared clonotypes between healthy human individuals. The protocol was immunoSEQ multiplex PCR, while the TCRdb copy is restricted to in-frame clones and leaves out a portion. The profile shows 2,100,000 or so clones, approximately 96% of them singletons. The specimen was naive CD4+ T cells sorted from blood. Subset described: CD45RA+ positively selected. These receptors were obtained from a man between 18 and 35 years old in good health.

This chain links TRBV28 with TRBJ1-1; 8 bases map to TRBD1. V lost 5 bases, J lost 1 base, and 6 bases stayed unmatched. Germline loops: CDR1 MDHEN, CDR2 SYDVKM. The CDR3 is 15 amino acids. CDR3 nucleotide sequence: TGTGCCAGCAGTCGGACAGGGTTCAGGAACACTGAAGCTTTCTTT. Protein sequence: CASSRTGFRNTEAFF.

In nucleotides, the CDR3 is TGTGCCAGCAGTGACTGGACTAGCGGGGGCTCCTACGAGCAGTACTTC. Its protein product is CASSDWTSGGSYEQYF. This chain connects TRBV2 to TRBJ2-7, with TRBD2 matching 13 bases. This CDR3 has 16 amino acids. V lost 3 bases to trimming and J lost 0 bases; unmatched junction nucleotides: 2. Germline values: CDR1 SNHLY, CDR2 FYNNEI. Full variable domain (missing parts from reference TRBV2 and TRBJ2-7): EPEVTQTPSHQVTQMGQEVILRCVPISNHLYFYWYRQILGQKVEFLVSFYNNEISEKSEIFDDQFSVERPDGSNFTLKIRSTKLEDSAMYFCASSDWTSGGSYEQYFGPGTRLTVT.

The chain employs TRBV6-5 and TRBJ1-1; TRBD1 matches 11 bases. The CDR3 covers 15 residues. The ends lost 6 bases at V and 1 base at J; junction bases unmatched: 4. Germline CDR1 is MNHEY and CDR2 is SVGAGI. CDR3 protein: CASRGDRGTNTEAFF. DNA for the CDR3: TGTGCCAGCAGAGGGGACAGGGGGACGAACACTGAAGCTTTCTTT.

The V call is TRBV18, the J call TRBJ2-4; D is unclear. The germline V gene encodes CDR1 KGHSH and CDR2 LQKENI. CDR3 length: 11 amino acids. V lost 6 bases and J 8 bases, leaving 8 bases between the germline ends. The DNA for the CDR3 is TGTGCCAGCTCTGCTTCCGACATTCAGTACTTC. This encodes CASSASDIQYF.

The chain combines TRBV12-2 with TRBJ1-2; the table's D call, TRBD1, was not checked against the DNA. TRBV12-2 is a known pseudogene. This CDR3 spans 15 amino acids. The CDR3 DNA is TGTGCAAGTCGCTTAGGGCCGCCAGGGTATGGCGGCTACACCTTC. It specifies CASRLGPPGYGGYTF.

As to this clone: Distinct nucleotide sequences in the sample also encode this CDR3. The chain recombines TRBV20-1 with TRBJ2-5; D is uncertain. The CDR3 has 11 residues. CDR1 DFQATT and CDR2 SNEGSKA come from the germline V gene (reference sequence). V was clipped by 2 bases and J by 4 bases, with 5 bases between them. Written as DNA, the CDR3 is TGCAGTGCTAGAAGTGGAGAGACCCAGTACTTC. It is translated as CSARSGETQYF.

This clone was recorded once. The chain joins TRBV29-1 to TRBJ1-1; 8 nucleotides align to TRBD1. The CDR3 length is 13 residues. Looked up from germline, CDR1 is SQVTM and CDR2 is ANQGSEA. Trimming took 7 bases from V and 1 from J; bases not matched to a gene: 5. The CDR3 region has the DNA TGCAGCGGACAGGGGCAGGCGAACACTGAAGCTTTCTTT. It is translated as CSGQGQANTEAFF.

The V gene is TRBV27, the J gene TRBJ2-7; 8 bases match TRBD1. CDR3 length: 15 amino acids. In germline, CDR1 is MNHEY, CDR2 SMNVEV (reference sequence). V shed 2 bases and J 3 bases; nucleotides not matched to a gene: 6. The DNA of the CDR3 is TGTGCCAGCAGTTTACTTCAGGGGGCGAACTACGAGCAGTACTTC. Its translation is CASSLLQGANYEQYF.

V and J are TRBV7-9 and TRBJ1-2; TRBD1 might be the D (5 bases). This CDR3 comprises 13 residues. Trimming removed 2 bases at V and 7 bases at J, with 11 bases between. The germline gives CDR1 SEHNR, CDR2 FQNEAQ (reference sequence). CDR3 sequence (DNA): TGTGCCAGCAGCTTATTAGGGGCGGGTGGCTACACCTTC. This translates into CASSLLGAGGYTF. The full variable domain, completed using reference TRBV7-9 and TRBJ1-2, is DTGVSQNPRHKITKRGQNVTFRCDPISEHNRLYWYRQTLGQGPEFLTYFQNEAQLEKSRLLSDRFSAERPKGSFSTLEIQRTEQGDSAMYLCASSLLGAGGYTFGSGTRLTVV.

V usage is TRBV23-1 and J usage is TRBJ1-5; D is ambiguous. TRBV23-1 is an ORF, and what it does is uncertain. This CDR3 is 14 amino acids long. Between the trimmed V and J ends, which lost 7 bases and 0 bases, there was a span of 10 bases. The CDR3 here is CASTADDSNQPQHF. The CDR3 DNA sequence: TGCGCCAGCACCGCAGATGATAGCAATCAGCCCCAGCATTTT.

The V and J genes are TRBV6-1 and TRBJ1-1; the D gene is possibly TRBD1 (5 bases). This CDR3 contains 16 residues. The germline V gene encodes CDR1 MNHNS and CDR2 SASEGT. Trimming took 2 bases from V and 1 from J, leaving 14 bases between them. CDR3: CASSEYGGWQNTEAFF. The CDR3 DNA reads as TGTGCCAGCAGTGAATATGGGGGTTGGCAGAACACTGAAGCTTTCTTT.

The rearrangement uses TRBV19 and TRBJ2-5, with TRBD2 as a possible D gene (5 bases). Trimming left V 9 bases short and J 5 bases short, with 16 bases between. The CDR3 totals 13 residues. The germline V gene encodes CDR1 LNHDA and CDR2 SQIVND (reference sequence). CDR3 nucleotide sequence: TGTGCCAGCCGGAGATCCCCGGGGGAGACCCAGTACTTC. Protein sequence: CASRRSPGETQYF. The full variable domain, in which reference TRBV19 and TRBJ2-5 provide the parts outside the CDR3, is DGGITQSPKYLFRKEGQNVTLSCEQNLNHDAMYWYRQDPGQGLRLIYYSQIVNDFQKGDIAEGYSVSREKKESFPLTVTSAQKNPTAFYLCASRRSPGETQYFGPGTRLLVL.

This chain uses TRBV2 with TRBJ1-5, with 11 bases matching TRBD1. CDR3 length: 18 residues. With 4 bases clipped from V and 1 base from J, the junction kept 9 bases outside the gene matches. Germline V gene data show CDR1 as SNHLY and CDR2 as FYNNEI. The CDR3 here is CASSAGDRGKVSNQPQHF. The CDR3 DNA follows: TGTGCCAGCAGTGCAGGGGACAGGGGGAAAGTCAGCAATCAGCCCCAGCATTTT. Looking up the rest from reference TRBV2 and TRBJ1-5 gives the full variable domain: EPEVTQTPSHQVTQMGQEVILRCVPISNHLYFYWYRQILGQKVEFLVSFYNNEISEKSEIFDDQFSVERPDGSNFTLKIRSTKLEDSAMYFCASSAGDRGKVSNQPQHFGDGTRLSIL.

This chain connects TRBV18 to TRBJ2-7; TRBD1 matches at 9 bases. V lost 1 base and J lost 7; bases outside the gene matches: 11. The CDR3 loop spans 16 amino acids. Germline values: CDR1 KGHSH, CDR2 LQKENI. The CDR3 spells CASSPRLTGGDLEQYF. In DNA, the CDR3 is TGTGCCAGCTCACCACGTTTAACAGGGGGCGATTTGGAGCAGTACTTC.

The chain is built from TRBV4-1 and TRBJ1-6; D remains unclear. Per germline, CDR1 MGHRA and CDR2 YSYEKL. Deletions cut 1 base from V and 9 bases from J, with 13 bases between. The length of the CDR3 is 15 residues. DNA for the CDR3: TGCGCCAGCAGCCAAGTTGTCGCTCTCCCTTCACCCCTCCACTTT. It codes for CASSQVVALPSPLHF.

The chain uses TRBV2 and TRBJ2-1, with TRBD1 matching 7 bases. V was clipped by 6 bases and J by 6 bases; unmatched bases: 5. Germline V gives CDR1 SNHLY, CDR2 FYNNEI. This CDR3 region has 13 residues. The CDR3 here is CASSADRVNEQFF. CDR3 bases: TGTGCCAGCAGCGCCGACAGGGTCAATGAGCAGTTCTTC.

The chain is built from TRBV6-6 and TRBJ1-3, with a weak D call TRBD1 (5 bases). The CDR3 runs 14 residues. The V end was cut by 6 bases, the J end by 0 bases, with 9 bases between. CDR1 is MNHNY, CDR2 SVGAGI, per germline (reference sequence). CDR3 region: CASSTDSSGNTIYF. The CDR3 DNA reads TGTGCCAGCAGCACTGACAGCTCTGGAAACACCATATATTTT.

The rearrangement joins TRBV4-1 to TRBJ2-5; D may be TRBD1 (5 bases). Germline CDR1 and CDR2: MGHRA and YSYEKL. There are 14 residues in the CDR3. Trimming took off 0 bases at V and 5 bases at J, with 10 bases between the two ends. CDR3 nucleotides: TGCGCCAGCAGCCAAGATCCCCAGGGTGAGACCCAGTACTTC. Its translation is CASSQDPQGETQYF.

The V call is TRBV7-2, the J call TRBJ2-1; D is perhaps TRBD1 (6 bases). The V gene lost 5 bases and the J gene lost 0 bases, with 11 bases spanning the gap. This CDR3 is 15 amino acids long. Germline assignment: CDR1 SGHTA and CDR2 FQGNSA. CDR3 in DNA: TGTGCCAGCAGCCCGGGACACAGCTCCTACAATGAGCAGTTCTTC. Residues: CASSPGHSSYNEQFF.

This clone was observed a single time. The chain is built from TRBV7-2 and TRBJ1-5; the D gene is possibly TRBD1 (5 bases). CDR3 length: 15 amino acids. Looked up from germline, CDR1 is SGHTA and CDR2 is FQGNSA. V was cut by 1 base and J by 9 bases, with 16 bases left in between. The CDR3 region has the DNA TGTGCCAGCAGCTTAGGCAGGGTAGGGACGTGGCCCCAGCATTTT. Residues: CASSLGRVGTWPQHF.

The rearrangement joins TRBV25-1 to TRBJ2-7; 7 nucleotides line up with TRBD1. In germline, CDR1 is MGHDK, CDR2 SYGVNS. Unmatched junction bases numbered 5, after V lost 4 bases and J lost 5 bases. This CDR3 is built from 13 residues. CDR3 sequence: CASSATGVNEQYF. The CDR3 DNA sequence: TGTGCCAGCAGTGCCACAGGGGTCAACGAGCAGTACTTC.

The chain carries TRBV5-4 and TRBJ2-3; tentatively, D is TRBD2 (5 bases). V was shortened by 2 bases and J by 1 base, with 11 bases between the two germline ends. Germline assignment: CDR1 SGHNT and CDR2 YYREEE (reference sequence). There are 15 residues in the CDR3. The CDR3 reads CASSFQAAGTDTQYF. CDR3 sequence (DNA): TGTGCCAGCAGCTTTCAGGCAGCGGGCACAGATACGCAGTATTTT.

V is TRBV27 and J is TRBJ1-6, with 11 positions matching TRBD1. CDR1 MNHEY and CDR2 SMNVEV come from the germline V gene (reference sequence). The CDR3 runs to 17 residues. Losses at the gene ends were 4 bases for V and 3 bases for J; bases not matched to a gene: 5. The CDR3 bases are TGTGCCAGCAGTTCTCGGACAGGGGGCTTCTATAATTCACCCCTCCACTTT. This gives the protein CASSSRTGGFYNSPLHF.

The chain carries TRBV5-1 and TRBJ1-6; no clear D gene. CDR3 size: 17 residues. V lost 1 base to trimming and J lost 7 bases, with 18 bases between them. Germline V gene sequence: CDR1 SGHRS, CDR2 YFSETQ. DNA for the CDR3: TGCGCCAGCAGCTTGACGACTTCGGGGAAGTCAAATTCACCCCTCCACTTT. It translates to CASSLTTSGKSNSPLHF.

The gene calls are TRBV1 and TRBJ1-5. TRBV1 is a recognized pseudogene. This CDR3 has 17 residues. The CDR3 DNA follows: TGCACCAGCAGCCAAGGGAACACCTGGGGGGGAAGGCAGCCCCAGCATTTT. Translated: CTSSQGNTWGGRQPQHF.

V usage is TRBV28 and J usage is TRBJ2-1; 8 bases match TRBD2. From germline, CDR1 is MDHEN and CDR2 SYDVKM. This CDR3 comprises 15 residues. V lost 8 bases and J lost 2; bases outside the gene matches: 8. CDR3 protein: CASGSYGRAYNEQFF. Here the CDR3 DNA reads TGTGCCAGCGGCTCCTACGGGAGGGCCTACAATGAGCAGTTCTTC.